Following are 18 T cell receptor beta chains from one sample sequenced in a study of blood T cell repertoires in COVID-19. Produced via immunoSEQ multiplex PCR; TCRdb's table is partial and in-frame only. The sample yields 250,000 or so clones, 88% seen once. Sequencing was done on a sample of PBMCs or T cells enriched from blood (not recorded which). Source of these receptors: a woman in her 30s who had been exposed to COVID-19.

In its sample, this clone was seen once. The chain links TRBV11-2 to TRBJ2-1; 7 nucleotides align to TRBD1. CDR1 and CDR2 (germline): SGHAT, FQNNGV. Unmatched junction bases numbered 4, after V lost 8 bases and J lost 3 bases. This CDR3 has 13 residues. The CDR3 region is CASSGTDYNEQFF. CDR3 nucleotide sequence: TGTGCCAGCTCCGGGACAGACTACAATGAGCAGTTCTTC.

The V call is TRBV2, the J call TRBJ1-5, with D tentatively TRBD1 (6 bases). V lost 1 base and J lost 6, with 13 bases in between. CDR1 is SNHLY, CDR2 FYNNEI, per germline. The CDR3 length is 15 residues. The CDR3 sequence is CASSEDRGGGQPQHF. The CDR3 DNA is TGTGCCAGCAGTGAAGATCGGGGAGGGGGTCAGCCCCAGCATTTT.

V usage is TRBV6-5 and J usage is TRBJ2-7, with D tentatively TRBD2 (5 bases). Trimming cost V 7 bases and J 0 bases, with 7 bases left between them. In germline, CDR1 is MNHEY, CDR2 SVGAGI. The CDR3 has 12 residues. The DNA for the CDR3 is TGTGCCAGCATGGAGGCCTCCTACGAGCAGTACTTC. The encoded protein is CASMEASYEQYF.

This clone was seen a few times. This sequence joins TRBV18 and TRBJ1-2; TRBD1 aligns across 8 bases. The ends lost 1 base at V and 8 bases at J; junction bases unmatched: 6. Germline CDR1 is KGHSH and CDR2 is LQKENI. The CDR3 has 14 residues. CDR3 amino acids: CASSPQDRAKGYTF. CDR3 nucleotide sequence: TGTGCCAGCTCACCACAGGACAGGGCTAAAGGCTACACCTTC.

The chain recombines TRBV18 with TRBJ1-2, with a weak D call TRBD1 (5 bases). V lost 0 bases and J lost 7, with 12 bases in between. This CDR3 has 14 residues. Germline CDR1 KGHSH, CDR2 LQKENI. CDR3 in DNA: TGTGCCAGCTCACCACCGGAGGGGTATCTTGGCTACACCTTC. Translated, it gives CASSPPEGYLGYTF.

Here the CDR3 reads CASSRGTGQTSSYNEQFF. In DNA form, the CDR3 reads TGCGCCAGCAGCCGAGGAACTGGACAGACAAGCTCCTACAATGAGCAGTTCTTC. This chain joins TRBV5-1 and TRBJ2-1; the D gene is possibly TRBD1 (6 bases). Trimming pared 4 bases from V and 0 bases from J, leaving 20 bases between. The V gene's germline CDR1 is SGHRS and CDR2 YFSETQ. The CDR3 spans 18 residues.

This chain uses TRBV19 with TRBJ2-1; 9 bases map to TRBD1. The CDR3 totals 15 residues. V dropped 5 bases and J dropped 5; count of bases not matched to a gene: 7. The germline CDR1 and CDR2 sequences are LNHDA and SQIVND (reference sequence). The CDR3: CASSGGQGLHNEQFF. The CDR3 DNA is TGTGCCAGTAGTGGGGGACAGGGCCTGCACAATGAGCAGTTCTTC. The full variable domain, in which reference TRBV19 and TRBJ2-1 provide the parts outside the CDR3, is DGGITQSPKYLFRKEGQNVTLSCEQNLNHDAMYWYRQDPGQGLRLIYYSQIVNDFQKGDIAEGYSVSREKKESFPLTVTSAQKNPTAFYLCASSGGQGLHNEQFFGPGTRLTVL.

The V and J genes are TRBV5-1 and TRBJ2-1; 8 bases map to TRBD2. Per germline, CDR1 SGHRS and CDR2 YFSETQ. This CDR3 spans 15 amino acids. V was pared by 2 bases and J by 8 bases, with 9 bases of the junction left unmatched. Written as DNA, the CDR3 is TGCGCCAGCAGCTTTGCAGCGGGAGTTAACTATGAGCAGTTCTTC. This encodes CASSFAAGVNYEQFF. The full variable domain, completed using reference TRBV5-1 and TRBJ2-1, is KAGVTQTPRYLIKTRGQQVTLSCSPISGHRSVSWYQQTPGQGLQFLFEYFSETQRNKGNFPGRFSGRQFSNSRSEMNVSTLELGDSALYLCASSFAAGVNYEQFFGPGTRLTVL.

The chain couples TRBV6-5 to TRBJ1-5; 7 bases match TRBD1. Germline loops: CDR1 MNHEY, CDR2 SVGAGI. CDR3 size: 13 residues. After removal of 6 bases from V and 6 bases from J, the junction contained 5 bases not matched to a gene. DNA of the CDR3: TGTGCCAGCAGCCGACAGGGAAGTCAGCCCCAGCATTTT. Translation gives CASSRQGSQPQHF.

J is TRBJ1-2 and V is TRBV11-2; D may be TRBD1 (5 bases). V was shortened by 1 base and J by 3 bases, with 9 bases between the two germline ends. CDR1 and CDR2 from the germline V gene are SGHAT and FQNNGV. The CDR3 is 14 amino acids. CDR3 in DNA: TGTGCCAGCAGCTTAGGGGGGGGAGACTATGGCTACACCTTC. Translation gives CASSLGGGDYGYTF.

The chain is built from TRBV2 and TRBJ2-5, with D tentatively TRBD2 (7 bases). The CDR3 covers 13 residues. Germline CDR1 and CDR2: SNHLY and FYNNEI. The V end was cut by 8 bases, the J end by 5 bases, with 15 bases between. This CDR3 is CASVRGGLETQYF. The CDR3 DNA is TGTGCCAGCGTGAGGGGGGGGCTGGAGACCCAGTACTTC.

The DNA of the CDR3 is TGTGCCAGCAGCCACGACAGGCCGGATGGCTACACCTTC. It yields the protein CASSHDRPDGYTF. V and J are TRBV5-4 and TRBJ1-2, with D possibly being TRBD1 (6 bases). Trimming took 4 bases from V and 6 from J, leaving 13 bases between them. CDR1 SGHNT and CDR2 YYREEE come from the germline V gene (reference sequence). The CDR3 totals 13 residues.

This clone is a singleton in its sample. The gene calls are TRBV7-9 and TRBJ2-1; perhaps TRBD2 as D (5 bases). Germline V gene data show CDR1 as SEHNR and CDR2 as FQNEAQ (reference sequence). The CDR3 has 16 residues. V dropped 6 bases and J dropped 2 bases, with 17 bases sitting between them. CDR3 sequence reads: CASSPASPATYNEQFF. The DNA of the CDR3 is TGTGCCAGCAGTCCCGCTAGCCCCGCTACCTACAATGAGCAGTTCTTC.

The chain combines TRBV4-1 with TRBJ2-7, with D maybe TRBD2 (7 bases). Germline V gene data show CDR1 as MGHRA and CDR2 as YSYEKL. With 3 bases removed from V and 2 bases from J, the gap between germline ends came to 14 bases. CDR3 length: 15 residues. CDR3 nucleotides: TGCGCCAGCAGCCAGGTACGCGGGGGCCCCTACGAGCAGTACTTC. It is translated as CASSQVRGGPYEQYF.

This chain joins TRBV2 and TRBJ1-2; 9 bases align to TRBD1. Germline V gene lookup returns CDR1 SNHLY and CDR2 FYNNEI. CDR3 length: 13 residues. J was trimmed by 2 bases and V by 6 bases; bases with no gene match: 1. The CDR3 region has the DNA TGTGCCAGCAGGGGGACAGGGAACTATGGCTACACCTTC. Its protein product is CASRGTGNYGYTF.

The chain employs TRBV19 and TRBJ2-5; TRBD2 agrees at 9 bases. The CDR3 consists of 15 residues. V lost 4 bases, J lost 0 bases, and 3 bases stayed unmatched. Germline CDR1 is LNHDA and CDR2 is SQIVND (reference sequence). CDR3 loop: CASSRREGNQETQYF. The CDR3 coding sequence is TGTGCCAGTAGTAGGCGGGAGGGTAACCAAGAGACCCAGTACTTC.

The chain uses TRBV30 and TRBJ2-2, with 11 bases identical to TRBD2. V dropped 0 bases and J dropped 2; count of bases not matched to a gene: 17. CDR3 length: 21 amino acids. Germline values: CDR1 GTSNPN, CDR2 SVGIG (reference sequence). CDR3 region: CAWSVRGLAGGLWTNTGELFF. The CDR3 DNA follows: TGTGCCTGGAGTGTTCGAGGACTAGCGGGTGGTCTCTGGACTAACACCGGGGAGCTGTTTTTT.

This clone appeared a few times. This chain joins TRBV4-1 and TRBJ1-2, with 7 positions matching TRBD1. CDR3 size: 16 residues. Germline loops: CDR1 MGHRA, CDR2 YSYEKL. Losses at the gene ends were 1 base for V and 1 base for J; bases not matched to a gene: 6. CDR3 in DNA: TGCGCCAGCAGCCAAGCACTGGGACAGAATAACTATGGCTACACCTTC. This codes for CASSQALGQNNYGYTF.